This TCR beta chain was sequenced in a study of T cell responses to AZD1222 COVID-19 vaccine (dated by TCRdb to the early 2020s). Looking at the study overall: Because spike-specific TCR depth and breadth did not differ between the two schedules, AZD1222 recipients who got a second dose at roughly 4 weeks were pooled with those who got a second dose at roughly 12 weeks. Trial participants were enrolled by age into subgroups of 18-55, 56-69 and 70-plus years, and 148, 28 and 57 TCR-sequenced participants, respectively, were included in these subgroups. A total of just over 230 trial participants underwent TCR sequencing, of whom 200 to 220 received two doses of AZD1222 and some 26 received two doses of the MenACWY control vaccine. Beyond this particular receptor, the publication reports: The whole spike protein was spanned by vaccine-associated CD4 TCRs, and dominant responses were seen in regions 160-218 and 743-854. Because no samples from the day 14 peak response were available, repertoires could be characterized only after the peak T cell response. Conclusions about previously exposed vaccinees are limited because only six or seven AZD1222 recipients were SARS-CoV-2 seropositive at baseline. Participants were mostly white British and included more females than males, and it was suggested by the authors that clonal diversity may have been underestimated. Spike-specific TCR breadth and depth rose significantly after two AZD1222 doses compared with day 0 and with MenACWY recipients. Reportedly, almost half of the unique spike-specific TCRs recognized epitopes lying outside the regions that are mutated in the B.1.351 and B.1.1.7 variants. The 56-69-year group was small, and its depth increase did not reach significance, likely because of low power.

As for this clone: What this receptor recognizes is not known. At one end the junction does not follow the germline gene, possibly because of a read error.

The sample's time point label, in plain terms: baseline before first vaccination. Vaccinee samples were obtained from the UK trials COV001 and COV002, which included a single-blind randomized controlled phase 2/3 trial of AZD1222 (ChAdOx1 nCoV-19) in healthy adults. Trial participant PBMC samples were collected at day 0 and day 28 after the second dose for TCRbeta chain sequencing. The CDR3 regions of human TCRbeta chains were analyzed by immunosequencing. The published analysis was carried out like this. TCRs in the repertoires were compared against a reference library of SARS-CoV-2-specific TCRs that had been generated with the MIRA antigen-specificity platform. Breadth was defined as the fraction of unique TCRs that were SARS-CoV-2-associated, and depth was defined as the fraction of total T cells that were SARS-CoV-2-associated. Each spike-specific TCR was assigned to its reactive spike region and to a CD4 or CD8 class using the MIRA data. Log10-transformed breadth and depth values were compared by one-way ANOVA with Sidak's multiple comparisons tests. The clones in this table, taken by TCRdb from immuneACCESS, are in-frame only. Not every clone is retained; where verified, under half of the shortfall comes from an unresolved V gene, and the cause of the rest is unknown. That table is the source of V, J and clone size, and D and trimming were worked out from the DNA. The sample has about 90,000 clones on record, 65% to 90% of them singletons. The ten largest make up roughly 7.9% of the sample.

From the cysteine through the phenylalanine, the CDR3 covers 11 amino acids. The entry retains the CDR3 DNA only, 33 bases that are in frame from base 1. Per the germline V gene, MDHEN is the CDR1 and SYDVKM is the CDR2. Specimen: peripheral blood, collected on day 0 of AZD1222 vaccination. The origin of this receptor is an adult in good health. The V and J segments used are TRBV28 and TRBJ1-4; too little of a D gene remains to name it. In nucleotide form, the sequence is TGTGCCAGCAGTTTCAATGGAAAACTGTTTTTT. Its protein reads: CASSFNGKLFF.